This T cell receptor beta chain was recovered during a study of Ad26.COV2.S vaccination and SARS-CoV-2 variants. Study-wide results and caveats: Responses of spike-specific T cells (both CD8+ and CD4+) reportedly showed substantial breadth after vaccination. Placebo recipients and vaccine recipients were similar in non-spike TCR breadth. Spike-specific TCR breadth in vaccine recipients exceeded that seen in placebo recipients.

Sequencing was performed with immunoSEQ multiplex PCR; in TCRdb, only in-frame clones are kept and a portion is missing. The repertoire holds hundreds of thousands of clones, with about 90% as singletons. V gave up 1 base and J gave up 1 base; unmatched junction bases: 6. Germline CDR1 LGHNT, CDR2 FRNRAP. The length of the CDR3 is 16 residues. For this clone: Its antigen is still unknown.

This sequence originates from a human donor who had recovered from COVID-19. Material: peripheral blood, obtained after recovery from COVID-19. J is TRBJ2-5 and V is TRBV12-5, with TRBD1 matching 7 bases. DNA of the CDR3: TGTGCTAGTGGTTTGGGACAGGGAGTAAGCCAAGAGACCCAGTACTTC. It translates to CASGLGQGVSQETQYF.